These 16 T cell receptor beta chains came from one sample sequenced in a study of TIL therapy for anti-PD-1-resistant metastatic lung cancer. The time point denotes: pre-treatment sample, taken before nivolumab and TIL therapy. Sequencing used immunoSEQ v3. Libraries were prepared by immunoSEQ multiplex PCR; TCRdb keeps only in-frame clonotypes and omits some of them. The table shows 36,000 or so clones, with less than 85% occurring only once. The sequencing used blood, collected at baseline. These receptors all come from a person aged 25 to 85 with non-small cell lung cancer.

The V call is TRBV4-1, the J call TRBJ2-2; possible D gene TRBD2, 6 bases. Germline CDR1 MGHRA, CDR2 YSYEKL. V was pared by 0 bases and J by 7 bases, with 9 bases between. This CDR3 is built from 14 residues. The CDR3 region is CASSQEGGLGELFF. CDR3 nucleotide sequence: TGCGCCAGCAGCCAAGAGGGGGGACTCGGGGAGCTGTTTTTT.

The chain uses TRBV11-2 and TRBJ2-7, with a possible D match to TRBD1 (5 bases). Germline loops: CDR1 SGHAT, CDR2 FQNNGV. V dropped 2 bases and J dropped 3 bases, with 20 bases sitting between them. The CDR3 spans 17 residues. The CDR3 coding sequence is TGTGCCAGCAGCTTAATTGTGTGGGGCCGTGAGAACTACGAGCAGTACTTC. As protein: CASSLIVWGRENYEQYF.

The genes are TRBV4-1 and TRBJ2-7, with D perhaps assigned TRBD1 or TRBD2 (6 bases each). V lost 1 base to trimming and J lost 6 bases, with 16 bases between them. This CDR3 has 15 amino acids. The V gene's germline CDR1 is MGHRA and CDR2 YSYEKL. This chain's CDR3 is CASSQVPSGGFEQYF. CDR3 coding DNA: TGCGCCAGCAGCCAAGTCCCCTCCGGGGGCTTCGAGCAGTACTTC.

The V gene is TRBV2, the J gene TRBJ2-3; D is perhaps TRBD1 or TRBD2 (5 bases each). The V gene lost 6 bases and the J gene lost 3 bases, with 13 bases spanning the gap. Germline CDR1 reads SNHLY; CDR2 reads FYNNEI. This CDR3 has 14 amino acids. The CDR3 bases are TGTGCCAGCAGGAGGGACCCAGGGACAGATACGCAGTATTTT. Protein sequence: CASRRDPGTDTQYF. Looking up the rest from reference TRBV2 and TRBJ2-3 gives the full variable domain: EPEVTQTPSHQVTQMGQEVILRCVPISNHLYFYWYRQILGQKVEFLVSFYNNEISEKSEIFDDQFSVERPDGSNFTLKIRSTKLEDSAMYFCASRRDPGTDTQYFGPGTRLTVL.

V is TRBV19 and J is TRBJ1-1; 8 bases align to TRBD1. This CDR3 region has 11 residues. Germline V gene data show CDR1 as LNHDA and CDR2 as SQIVND (reference sequence). V lost 10 bases to trimming and J lost 6 bases; unmatched junction nucleotides: 4. CDR3 loop: CATNRGAEAFF. The CDR3, as DNA: TGTGCCACCAACAGGGGGGCTGAAGCTTTCTTT. Full variable domain (remainder filled in from reference TRBV19 and TRBJ1-1): DGGITQSPKYLFRKEGQNVTLSCEQNLNHDAMYWYRQDPGQGLRLIYYSQIVNDFQKGDIAEGYSVSREKKESFPLTVTSAQKNPTAFYLCATNRGAEAFFGQGTRLTVV.

This clone showed up just a few times. CDR3 region: CASGKGVRQPQHF. In nucleotides, the CDR3 is TGTGCCAGCGGCAAGGGAGTTAGACAGCCCCAGCATTTT. V is TRBV6-5 and J is TRBJ1-5; D is ambiguous. The germline V gene has CDR1 MNHEY and CDR2 SVGAGI. This CDR3 region has 13 residues. V was trimmed by 8 bases and J by 7 bases, leaving 15 bases between them.

A few counts support this clone. This chain joins TRBV19 and TRBJ1-1, with TRBD1 matching over 9 bases. J lost 1 base, V lost 10 bases, and 4 bases had no gene match. The CDR3 has 13 amino acids. Germline CDR1 is LNHDA and CDR2 is SQIVND (reference sequence). The CDR3 is CATSGQGNTEAFF. CDR3 coding DNA: TGTGCCACCTCGGGACAGGGGAACACTGAAGCTTTCTTT.

The chain combines TRBV9 with TRBJ2-1, with TRBD2 matching over 7 bases. With 3 bases clipped from V and 9 bases from J, the junction kept 15 bases outside the gene matches. This CDR3 is built from 16 residues. Germline lookup yields CDR1 SGDLS and CDR2 YYNGEE. The CDR3 loop is CASSGAHSGGVGEQFF. DNA of the CDR3: TGTGCCAGCAGCGGAGCCCATTCGGGGGGAGTGGGTGAGCAGTTCTTC. Looking up the rest from reference TRBV9 and TRBJ2-1 gives the full variable domain: DSGVTQTPKHLITATGQRVTLRCSPRSGDLSVYWYQQSLDQGLQFLIQYYNGEERAKGNILERFSAQQFPDLHSELNLSSLELGDSALYFCASSGAHSGGVGEQFFGPGTRLTVL.

The chain uses TRBV14 and TRBJ2-3, with D maybe TRBD2 (6 bases). Trimming stripped 4 bases from V and 2 bases from J, with 10 bases between. Germline-derived CDR1 and CDR2 are SGHDN and FVKESK. The CDR3 sequence is 14 residues long. CDR3 loop: CASSRGVLTDTQYF. DNA of the CDR3: TGTGCCAGCAGCCGGGGGGTCCTCACAGATACGCAGTATTTT.

The rearrangement links TRBV4-1 to TRBJ1-4; no firm D call. The V gene's germline CDR1 is MGHRA and CDR2 YSYEKL. The CDR3 length is 15 residues. V dropped 3 bases and J dropped 0 bases, with 8 bases sitting between them. The CDR3 loop reads CASSHPRATNEKLFF. The DNA of the CDR3 is TGCGCCAGCAGCCATCCTAGAGCAACTAATGAAAAACTGTTTTTT.

By frequency in the sample, this clone is medium-sized (0.01 to 0.1%). This chain joins TRBV4-2 and TRBJ2-2; D not certain. With 1 base removed from V and 6 bases from J, the gap between germline ends came to 9 bases. Per the germline V gene, CDR1 is LGHNA and CDR2 is YNFKEQ. CDR3 length equals 14 residues. The CDR3 DNA sequence: TGTGCCAGCAGCCAAGTGGGCGGCGCCGGGGAGCTGTTTTTT. Its protein is CASSQVGGAGELFF.

The chain couples TRBV5-5 to TRBJ1-2; 9 positions agree with TRBD1. V lost 4 bases to trimming and J lost 3 bases; unmatched junction nucleotides: 16. Germline V gene data show CDR1 as SGHKS and CDR2 as YYEKEE (reference sequence). The length of the CDR3 is 18 residues. The CDR3 region is CASSPLFRDRVRDYGYTF. CDR3 in DNA: TGTGCCAGCAGCCCCCTATTCCGGGACAGGGTGAGGGACTATGGCTACACCTTC.

This clone was observed a handful of times. The V and J genes are TRBV7-9 and TRBJ2-2; D is undetermined. V was trimmed by 0 bases and J by 4 bases, leaving 3 bases between them. The CDR3 is made up of 13 amino acids. Per the germline V gene, CDR1 is SEHNR and CDR2 is FQNEAQ (reference sequence). The CDR3 protein is CASSLAGTGELFF. CDR3 nucleotide sequence: TGTGCCAGCAGCTTAGCCGGCACCGGGGAGCTGTTTTTT.

The chain has TRBV5-6 and TRBJ1-6; 8 positions agree with TRBD1. CDR1 SGHDT and CDR2 YYEEEE come from the germline V gene. This CDR3 is built from 14 residues. The junction had 9 bases not matched to a gene; V was cut back by 6 bases and J by 10 bases. The chain's CDR3 is CASTIGQGRSPLHF. The CDR3 coding sequence is TGTGCCAGCACCATTGGACAGGGAAGATCACCCCTCCACTTT.

CDR3 sequence (DNA): TGTGCCAGCAGCCGAGTGGAGAGCTCTGGAAACACCATATATTTT. Amino acid sequence: CASSRVESSGNTIYF. The J gene is TRBJ1-3, the V gene TRBV9; D ambiguous. The V gene lost 4 bases and the J gene lost 0 bases, with 11 bases spanning the gap. Looked up from germline, CDR1 is SGDLS and CDR2 is YYNGEE. The CDR3 has 15 residues.

The rearrangement joins TRBV11-2 to TRBJ2-5; 9 nucleotides match TRBD2. The germline V gene encodes CDR1 SGHAT and CDR2 FQNNGV. There are 15 residues in the CDR3. The V segment lost 3 bases and the J segment 5 bases; nucleotides outside the gene matches: 7. The CDR3 DNA reads as TGTGCCAGCAGCTTTGGACCCGGGACTAGCGAGACCCAGTACTTC. It yields the protein CASSFGPGTSETQYF.